A selection of T cell receptor beta chains follows, all from one sample in a study of T cells expressing NK-cell markers. TCRdb re-called the 5' RACE reads, yielding one record per CDR3 amino acid sequence without DNA. The specimen's table records around 100,000 distinct CDR3 sequences. The sample consisted of blood T cells: a sorted CD56 or NKG2C T cell subset, CD4+ or CD8+ T cells, or bulk PBMC T cells (not recorded which). The receptors were sampled from a woman aged 18-70 years in good health. CDR3s include the opening cysteine and the closing phenylalanine or tryptophan.

V: TRBV4-2; J: TRBJ2-2; CDR3: CASSQDRQEPNTGELFF
V: TRBV4-2; J: TRBJ2-2; CDR3: CASSQDSSGGSFTGELFF
V: TRBV12-3/TRBV12-4; J: TRBJ1-3; CDR3: CASSAPGRNSGNTIYF
V: TRBV24-1; J: TRBJ2-2; CDR3: CATSDWGTGATTGELFF
V: TRBV6-4; J: TRBJ2-1; CDR3: CASSQTRLAGGPISYNEQFF
V: TRBV20-1; J: TRBJ2-2; CDR3: CSARDSSGANTGELFF
V: TRBV12-5; J: TRBJ1-5; CDR3: CASGLQVAGDQPQHF
V: TRBV7-9; J: TRBJ2-3; CDR3: CASRDSFGDTQYF
V: TRBV10-2; J: TRBJ2-5; CDR3: CASSETLETQYF
V: TRBV4-3; J: TRBJ2-1; CDR3: CASSQDIGVDEQFF
V: TRBV19; J: TRBJ2-1; CDR3: CASSIRDEQFF
V: TRBV25-1; J: TRBJ2-1; CDR3: CASSPWGTSGGNEQFF
V: TRBV5-1; J: TRBJ2-1; CDR3: CASADVAGNEQFF
V: TRBV7-9; J: TRBJ1-2; CDR3: CASSPTRTGGDYGYTF
V: TRBV5-6; J: TRBJ2-1; CDR3: CASSFVPSSGVGEQFF
V: TRBV6-5; J: TRBJ1-2; CDR3: CASSYTNPNYGYTF
V: TRBV12-3/TRBV12-4; J: TRBJ1-2; CDR3: CASGAGTGYGYTF
V: TRBV29-1; J: TRBJ1-5; CDR3: CSVVGVDSNQPQHF
V: TRBV7-2; J: TRBJ1-2; CDR3: CASSSPLGSYGYTF
V: TRBV27; J: TRBJ2-7; CDR3: CASREAGHLSEQYF
V: TRBV9; J: TRBJ1-2; CDR3: CASSVDVSYGGYGYTF
V: TRBV6-5; J: TRBJ2-7; CDR3: CASSYNRGADEQYF